The following is a TCR beta chain sequence with its context. This entry belongs to a study of T cell changes during pregnancy in multiple sclerosis. Method: immunoSEQ multiplex PCR; TCRdb's copy keeps in-frame clones and lacks some. The sample has tens of thousands of clones; over 90% are singletons. Trimming cost V 4 bases and J 3 bases, with 13 bases left between them. This CDR3 comprises 14 residues. Germline CDR1 and CDR2: MNHEY and SMNVEV (reference sequence). This chain uses TRBV27 with TRBJ2-7; tentative D call: TRBD2 (5 bases). The sequence came from a female donor with multiple sclerosis, enrolled in a pregnancy study. The input for sequencing was CD8+ T cells from peripheral blood mononuclear cells, taken in the third trimester of pregnancy. The CDR3 DNA reads TGTGCCAGCAGTTCCGGACTGAAAATCTACGAGCAGTACTTC. It is translated as CASSSGLKIYEQYF.